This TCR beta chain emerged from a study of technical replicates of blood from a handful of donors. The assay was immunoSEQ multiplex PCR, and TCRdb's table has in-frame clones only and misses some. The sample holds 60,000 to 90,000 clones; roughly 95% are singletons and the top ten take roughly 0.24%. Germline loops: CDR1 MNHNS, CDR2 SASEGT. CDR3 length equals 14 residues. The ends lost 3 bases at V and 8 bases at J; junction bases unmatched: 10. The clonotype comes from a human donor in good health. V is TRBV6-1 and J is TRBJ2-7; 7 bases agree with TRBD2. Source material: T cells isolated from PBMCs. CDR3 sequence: CASSDWEGPRQQYF. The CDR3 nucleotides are TGTGCCAGCAGTGATTGGGAGGGTCCTCGACAGCAGTACTTC.